This T cell receptor (beta chain) emerged from a study of technical replicates of blood from a few donors. After removal of 4 bases from V and 8 bases from J, the junction contained 11 bases not matched to a gene. CDR3 size: 15 residues. Germline CDR1 reads SQVTM; CDR2 reads ANQGSEA. This clone was seen more than once but under ten times. Sequencing used immunoSEQ multiplex PCR; TCRdb keeps in-frame clones, though not all of them. The data show fewer than 85,000 clones, 90% to 95% seen once. The sequence was obtained from a human donor in good health. Sequences were obtained from T cells isolated from PBMCs. The genes are TRBV29-1 and TRBJ1-4, with TRBD1 identical over 9 bases. CDR3 sequence (DNA): TGCAGCGTTGGAGGGACAGGGCTGGTTGGGGAAAAACTGTTTTTT. As protein: CSVGGTGLVGEKLFF.